This is a list of T cell receptor beta chains from one sample in a study of blood T cell repertoires in COVID-19. The method was immunoSEQ multiplex PCR; TCRdb's version includes in-frame clones alone and lacks a portion of them. The sample holds approximately 190,000 clones; about four fifths are singletons and the top ten take approximately 7.9%. The sequenced sample was PBMCs or T cells enriched from blood (not recorded which). These receptors all come from a man in his forties or fifties who had recovered from COVID-19. The CDR3 runs from the conserved cysteine through the conserved F or W. D genes are given only for firm matches. The listing skips clone size in some rows; elsewhere it reads once, few, many or a size class.

-	TRBD1	TRBJ1-4	TRBV5-1	CASSGGTATEELFF	TGCGCCAGCAGCGGGGGGACAGCTACTGAAGAACTGTTTTTT
-	TRBD1	TRBJ2-1	TRBV7-9	CASRSGGQGLIDEQFF	TGTGCCAGCCGATCAGGGGGACAAGGTCTCATCGATGAGCAGTTCTTC
-	-	TRBJ1-6	TRBV7-8	CASSLAVVRRRSSYNSPLHF	TGTGCCAGCAGCTTAGCGGTTGTCCGACGGAGGAGCTCCTATAATTCACCCCTCCACTTT
-	-	TRBJ2-2	TRBV24-1	CATSGTGNTGELFF	TGTGCCACCAGTGGCACAGGGAACACCGGGGAGCTGTTTTTT
-	-	TRBJ2-7	TRBV5-4	CASRIYGGPSYEQYF	TGTGCCAGCAGGATCTACGGGGGGCCCTCCTACGAGCAGTACTTC
-	-	TRBJ1-2	TRBV5-1	CASSQSDSYEGYTF	TGCGCCAGCAGCCAGTCTGACAGTTACGAAGGCTACACCTTC
-	TRBD1	TRBJ1-2	TRBV9	CASSAGQGVNYGYTF	TGTGCCAGCAGCGCCGGACAGGGGGTGAACTATGGCTACACCTTC
-	TRBD2	TRBJ2-3	TRBV5-4	CASSYYLGGGSADTQYF	TGTGCCAGCAGCTACTATCTAGGCGGGGGATCCGCAGATACGCAGTATTTT
-	-	TRBJ1-6	TRBV18	CASSQQINSPLHF	TGTGCCAGCTCACAACAGATCAACTCACCCCTCCACTTT
-	-	TRBJ1-2	TRBV28	CASRLLEGYGYTF	TGTGCCAGCAGACTTTTGGAGGGCTATGGCTACACCTTC
once	TRBD1	TRBJ1-6	TRBV2	CASSETGDSPLHF	TGTGCCAGCAGCGAAACAGGGGACTCACCCCTCCACTTT
-	-	TRBJ2-2	TRBV7-6	CASSLVGGAGHGELFF	TGTGCCAGCAGCTTAGTCGGCGGGGCTGGGCACGGGGAGCTGTTTTTT
-	-	TRBJ2-7	TRBV19	CASSAGGAGRQYF	TGTGCCAGTAGTGCCGGCGGGGCGGGAAGGCAGTACTTC
-	TRBD1	TRBJ1-6	TRBV2	CASSDHLGQGLGSPLHF	TGTGCCAGCAGTGATCATTTAGGACAGGGGTTAGGATCACCCCTCCACTTT
-	TRBD1	TRBJ2-3	TRBV6-2/TRBV6-3	CASSFRGSTDTQYF	TGTGCCAGCAGTTTCAGGGGGAGCACAGATACGCAGTATTTT
-	-	TRBJ2-4	TRBV4-1	CASSQGRGGDLAKNIQYF	TGCGCCAGCAGCCAGGGGCGGGGAGGTGACCTAGCCAAAAACATTCAGTACTTC
-	-	TRBJ1-3	TRBV12-3/TRBV12-4	CASSSLSGNTIYF	TGTGCCAGCAGTTCTCTCTCTGGAAACACCATATATTTT
-	TRBD1	TRBJ1-2	TRBV5-1	CASSTGQGLYGYTF	TGCGCCAGCAGCACAGGACAGGGCCTATATGGCTACACCTTC
-	-	TRBJ1-4	TRBV6-4	CASIRTVSEKLFF	TGTGCCAGCATCCGGACAGTTTCTGAAAAACTGTTTTTT
once	TRBD1	TRBJ1-1	TRBV5-6	CASSDTGVGAFF	TGTGCCAGCAGCGATACAGGGGTTGGAGCTTTCTTT
-	-	TRBJ1-2	TRBV19	CASSTRDISKYGYTF	TGTGCCAGTAGTACCCGGGACATCTCCAAGTATGGCTACACCTTC
-	TRBD2	TRBJ2-7	TRBV5-4	CASSLSPRGDYEQYF	TGTGCCAGCAGCTTGTCCCCACGGGGGGACTACGAGCAGTACTTC
-	-	TRBJ1-5	TRBV19	CASSQRPQGAGNQPQHF	TGTGCCAGTAGCCAACGACCTCAGGGCGCAGGCAATCAGCCCCAGCATTTT
-	TRBD1	TRBJ2-2	TRBV5-6	CASRRTGGTGELFF	TGTGCCAGCAGGCGGACAGGGGGCACCGGGGAGCTGTTTTTT
-	TRBD1	TRBJ1-4	TRBV27	CASSPLDRVREKLFF	TGTGCCAGCAGTCCCCTCGACAGGGTCCGTGAAAAACTGTTTTTT
-	TRBD2	TRBJ2-6	TRBV7-9	CASSLVRRGVFGGANVLTF	TGTGCCAGCAGCTTAGTCCGACGGGGGGTCTTTGGCGGGGCCAACGTCCTGACTTTC
-	TRBD1	TRBJ1-4	TRBV30	CAWTPTGPFRLPLFATNEKLFF	TGTGCCTGGACCCCGACAGGGCCTTTTAGGTTACCCCTTTTTGCAACTAATGAAAAACTGTTTTTT
-	-	TRBJ2-5	TRBV4-1	CASSQPKHGGVETQYF	TGCGCCAGCAGCCAACCAAAACACGGGGGTGTAGAGACCCAGTACTTC
-	TRBD1	TRBJ1-4	TRBV28	CAAGTGGGGNEKLFF	TGTGCCGCGGGGACAGGGGGCGGCGGGAATGAAAAACTGTTTTTT
-	TRBD2	TRBJ2-1	TRBV18	CASTARSGANEQFF	TGTGCCAGCACCGCCCGTAGCGGGGCCAATGAGCAGTTCTTC
-	TRBD1	TRBJ1-2	TRBV19	CASSPTGDYGYTF	TGTGCCAGTAGTCCGACAGGGGACTATGGCTACACCTTC
-	TRBD2	TRBJ2-1	TRBV10-3	CAITSGGHNEQFF	TGTGCCATCACTAGCGGGGGTCACAATGAGCAGTTCTTC
-	-	TRBJ1-6	TRBV18	CASSEGDSPLHF	TGTGCCAGCTCAGAGGGGGACTCACCCCTCCACTTT
-	TRBD1	TRBJ1-3	TRBV5-1	CASSPGQGHNSGNTIYF	TGCGCCAGCAGTCCCGGACAGGGCCATAACTCTGGAAACACCATATATTTT
-	TRBD2	TRBJ2-7	TRBV5-1	CASNQGLAGAREQYF	TGCGCCAGCAACCAGGGACTAGCGGGGGCTCGCGAGCAGTACTTC
-	TRBD1	TRBJ1-2	TRBV6-5	CASSAGQGRGYTF	TGTGCCAGCAGCGCCGGACAGGGCAGGGGCTACACCTTC
-	-	TRBJ1-2	TRBV9	CASSVDSNYGYTF	TGTGCCAGCAGCGTAGACAGCAACTATGGCTACACCTTC
-	-	TRBJ1-5	TRBV19	CASSRTQEVVQPQHF	TGTGCCAGTTCGAGGACACAGGAAGTGGTTCAGCCCCAGCATTTT
-	-	TRBJ1-1	TRBV28	CASSSRAMNTEAFF	TGTGCCAGCAGTTCCAGGGCAATGAACACTGAAGCTTTCTTT
-	TRBD1	TRBJ1-2	TRBV5-1	CASSLIPGQGDGYTF	TGCGCCAGCAGCCTCATCCCGGGACAGGGAGACGGCTACACCTTC
-	TRBD1	TRBJ2-1	TRBV2	CASRGQRSSYNEQFF	TGTGCCAGCAGGGGACAGCGGAGCTCCTACAATGAGCAGTTCTTC
-	-	TRBJ2-7	TRBV6-5	CASSYRRGSTYEQYF	TGTGCCAGCAGTTACCGAAGGGGGTCGACCTACGAGCAGTACTTC
-	TRBD2	TRBJ2-5	TRBV6-5	CASSYIAGGQETQYF	TGTGCCAGCAGTTACATAGCGGGGGGGCAAGAGACCCAGTACTTC
-	TRBD2	TRBJ2-2	TRBV6-4	CASSVSGDTGELFF	TGTGCCAGCAGTGTTAGCGGGGACACCGGGGAGCTGTTTTTT
-	-	TRBJ1-1	TRBV2	CASNSMNTEAFF	TGTGCCAGCAATTCCATGAACACTGAAGCTTTCTTT
-	-	TRBJ1-6	TRBV30	CACPGGWNSPLHF	TGTGCCTGCCCTGGAGGGTGGAATTCACCCCTCCACTTT
-	-	TRBJ2-1	TRBV10-3	CAITSSNNEQFF	TGTGCCATCACGAGCTCGAACAATGAGCAGTTCTTC
few	TRBD2	TRBJ2-5	TRBV4-3	CASSPGAGKASGSGETQYF	TGCGCCAGCAGCCCAGGGGCAGGGAAGGCTAGCGGGTCTGGGGAGACCCAGTACTTC
-	-	TRBJ1-1	TRBV6-5	CASSSGWAENTEAFF	TGTGCCAGCAGTAGCGGATGGGCCGAGAACACTGAAGCTTTCTTT
-	TRBD1	TRBJ2-1	TRBV9	CASSVVWDRDRGEQFF	TGTGCCAGCAGCGTAGTATGGGACAGGGATCGGGGTGAGCAGTTCTTC
-	TRBD1	TRBJ1-4	TRBV19	CASSLGTGGGEKLFF	TGTGCCAGTAGTCTCGGGACAGGGGGCGGTGAAAAACTGTTTTTT
-	TRBD1	TRBJ1-2	TRBV3-1/TRBV3-2	CASSQADRANGYTF	TGTGCCAGCAGCCAAGCGGACAGGGCCAATGGCTACACCTTC
-	TRBD1	TRBJ1-5	TRBV5-6	CASSSRQGLQPQHF	TGTGCCAGCAGCAGCAGACAGGGGCTACAGCCCCAGCATTTT
-	TRBD1	TRBJ2-3	TRBV10-3	CAISEGQGRTDTQYF	TGTGCCATCAGTGAGGGACAGGGCCGCACAGATACGCAGTATTTT
-	TRBD1	TRBJ1-2	TRBV10-3	CAISAPAGGGGYTF	TGTGCCATCAGTGCCCCGGCAGGGGGAGGTGGCTACACCTTC